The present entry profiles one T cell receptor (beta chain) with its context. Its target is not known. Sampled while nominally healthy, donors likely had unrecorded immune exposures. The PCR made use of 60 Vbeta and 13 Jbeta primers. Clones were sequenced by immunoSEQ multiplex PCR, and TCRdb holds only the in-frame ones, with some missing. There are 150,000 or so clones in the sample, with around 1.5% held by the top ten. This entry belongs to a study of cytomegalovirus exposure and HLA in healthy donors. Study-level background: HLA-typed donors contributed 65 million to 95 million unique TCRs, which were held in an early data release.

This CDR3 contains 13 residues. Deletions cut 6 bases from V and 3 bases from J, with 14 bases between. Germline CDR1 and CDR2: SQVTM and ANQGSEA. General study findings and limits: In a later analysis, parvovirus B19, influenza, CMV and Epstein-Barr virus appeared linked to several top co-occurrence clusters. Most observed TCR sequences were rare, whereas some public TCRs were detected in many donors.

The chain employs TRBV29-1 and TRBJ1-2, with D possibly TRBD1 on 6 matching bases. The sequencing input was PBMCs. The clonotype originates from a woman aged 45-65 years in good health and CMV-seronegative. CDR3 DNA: TGCAGCGTCCGCGGATCAGGGGACTATGGCTACACCTTC. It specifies CSVRGSGDYGYTF.